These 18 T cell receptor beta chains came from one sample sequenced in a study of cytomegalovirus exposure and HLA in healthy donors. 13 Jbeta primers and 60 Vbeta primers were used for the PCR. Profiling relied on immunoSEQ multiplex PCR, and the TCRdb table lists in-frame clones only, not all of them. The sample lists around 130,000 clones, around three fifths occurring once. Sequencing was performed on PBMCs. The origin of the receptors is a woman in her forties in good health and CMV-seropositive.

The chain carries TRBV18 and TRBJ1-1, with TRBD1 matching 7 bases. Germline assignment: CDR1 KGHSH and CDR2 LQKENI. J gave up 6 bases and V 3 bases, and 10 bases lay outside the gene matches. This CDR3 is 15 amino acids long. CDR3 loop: CASSPTTGSGAEAFF. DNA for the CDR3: TGTGCCAGCTCACCGACGACAGGGAGTGGAGCTGAAGCTTTCTTT. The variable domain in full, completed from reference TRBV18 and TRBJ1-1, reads NAGVMQNPRHLVRRRGQEARLRCSPMKGHSHVYWYRQLPEEGLKFMVYLQKENIIDESGMPKERFSAEFPKEGPSILRIQQVVRGDSAAYFCASSPTTGSGAEAFFGQGTRLTVV.

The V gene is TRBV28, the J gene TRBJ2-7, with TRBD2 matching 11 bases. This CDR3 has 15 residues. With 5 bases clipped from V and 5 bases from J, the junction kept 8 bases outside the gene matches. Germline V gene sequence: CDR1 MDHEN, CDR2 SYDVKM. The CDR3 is CASSTGSSGRHEQYF. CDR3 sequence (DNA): TGTGCCAGCAGTACGGGGTCTAGCGGGAGGCACGAGCAGTACTTC.

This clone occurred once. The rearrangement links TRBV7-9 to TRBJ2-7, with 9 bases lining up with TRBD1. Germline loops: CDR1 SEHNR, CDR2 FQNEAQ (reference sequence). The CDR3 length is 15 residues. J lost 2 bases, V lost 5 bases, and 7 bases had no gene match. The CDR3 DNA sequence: TGTGCCAGCAGCAGCGGACAGGGGTCGACCTACGAGCAGTACTTC. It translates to CASSSGQGSTYEQYF.

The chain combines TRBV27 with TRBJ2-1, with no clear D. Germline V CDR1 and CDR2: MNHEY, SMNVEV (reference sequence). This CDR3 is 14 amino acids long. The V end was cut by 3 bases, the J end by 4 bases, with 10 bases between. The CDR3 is CASSFVAEYNEQFF. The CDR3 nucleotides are TGTGCCAGCAGTTTTGTTGCGGAATACAATGAGCAGTTCTTC.

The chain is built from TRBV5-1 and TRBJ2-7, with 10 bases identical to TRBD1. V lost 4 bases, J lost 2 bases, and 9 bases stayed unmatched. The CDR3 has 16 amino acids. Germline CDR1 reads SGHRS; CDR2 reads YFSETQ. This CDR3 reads CASSLSGDRGPYEQYF. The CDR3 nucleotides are TGCGCCAGCAGCCTGAGCGGGGACAGGGGCCCCTACGAGCAGTACTTC.

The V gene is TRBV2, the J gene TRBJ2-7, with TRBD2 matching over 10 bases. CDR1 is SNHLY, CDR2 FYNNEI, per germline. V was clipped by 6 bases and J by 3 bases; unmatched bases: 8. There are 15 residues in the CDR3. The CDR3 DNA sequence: TGTGCCAGCAGACTAGCGGGGCAACAGGGCTACGAGCAGTACTTC. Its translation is CASRLAGQQGYEQYF.

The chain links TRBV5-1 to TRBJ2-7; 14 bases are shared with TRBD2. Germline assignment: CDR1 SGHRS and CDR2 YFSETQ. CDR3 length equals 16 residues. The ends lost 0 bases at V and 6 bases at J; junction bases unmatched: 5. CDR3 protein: CASSLAGTSGGGEQYF. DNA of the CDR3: TGCGCCAGCAGCTTGGCAGGGACTAGCGGGGGTGGCGAGCAGTACTTC.

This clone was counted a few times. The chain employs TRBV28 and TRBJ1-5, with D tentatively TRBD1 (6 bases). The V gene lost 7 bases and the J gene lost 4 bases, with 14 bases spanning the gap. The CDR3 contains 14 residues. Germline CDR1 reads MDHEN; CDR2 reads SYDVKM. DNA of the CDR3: TGTGCCAGCATCTCACCACAGGGTAATCAGCCCCAGCATTTT. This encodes CASISPQGNQPQHF.

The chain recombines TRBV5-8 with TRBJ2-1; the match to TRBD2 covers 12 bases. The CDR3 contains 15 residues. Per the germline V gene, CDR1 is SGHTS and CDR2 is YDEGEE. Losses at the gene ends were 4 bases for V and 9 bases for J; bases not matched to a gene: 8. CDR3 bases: TGTGCCAGCAGCCCTACTAGCGGGAGGACGGGTGAGCAGTTCTTC. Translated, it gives CASSPTSGRTGEQFF.

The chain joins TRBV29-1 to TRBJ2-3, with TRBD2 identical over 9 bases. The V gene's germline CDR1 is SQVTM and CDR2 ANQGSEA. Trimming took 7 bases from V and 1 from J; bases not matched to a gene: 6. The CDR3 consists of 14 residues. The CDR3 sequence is CSAPLAGGTDTQYF. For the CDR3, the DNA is TGCAGCGCCCCATTAGCGGGAGGCACAGATACGCAGTATTTT.

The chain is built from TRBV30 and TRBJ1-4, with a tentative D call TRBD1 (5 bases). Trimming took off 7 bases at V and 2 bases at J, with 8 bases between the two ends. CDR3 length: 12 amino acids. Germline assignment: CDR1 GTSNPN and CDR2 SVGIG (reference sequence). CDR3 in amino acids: CASTDTNEKLFF. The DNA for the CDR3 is TGTGCCTCGACAGATACTAATGAAAAACTGTTTTTT.

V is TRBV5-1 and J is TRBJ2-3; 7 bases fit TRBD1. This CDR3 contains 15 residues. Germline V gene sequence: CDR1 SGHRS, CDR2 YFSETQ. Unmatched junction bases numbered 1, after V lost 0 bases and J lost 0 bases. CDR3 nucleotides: TGCGCCAGCAGCTTGGAGGGGGCGAGCACAGATACGCAGTATTTT. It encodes CASSLEGASTDTQYF.

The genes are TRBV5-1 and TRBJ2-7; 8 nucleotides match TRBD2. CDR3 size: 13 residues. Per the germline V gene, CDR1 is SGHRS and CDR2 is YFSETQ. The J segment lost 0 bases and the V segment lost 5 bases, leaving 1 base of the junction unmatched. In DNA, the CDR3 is TGCGCCAGCAGACGGGAGGGCTCCTACGAGCAGTACTTC. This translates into CASRREGSYEQYF.

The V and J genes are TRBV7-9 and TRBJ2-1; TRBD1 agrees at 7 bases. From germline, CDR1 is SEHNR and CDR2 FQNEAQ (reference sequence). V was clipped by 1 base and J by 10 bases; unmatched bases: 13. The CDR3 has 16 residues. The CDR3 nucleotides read TGTGCCAGCAGCTTAGTTCAAGGGGGCGTCTTCGGGGAGCAGTTCTTC. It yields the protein CASSLVQGGVFGEQFF.

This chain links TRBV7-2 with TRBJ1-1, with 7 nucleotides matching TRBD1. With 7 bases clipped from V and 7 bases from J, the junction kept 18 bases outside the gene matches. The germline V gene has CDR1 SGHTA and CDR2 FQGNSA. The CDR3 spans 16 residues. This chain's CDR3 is CASTDRATTGFGEAFF. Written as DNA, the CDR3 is TGTGCCAGCACCGACCGGGCGACGACAGGGTTCGGTGAAGCTTTCTTT.

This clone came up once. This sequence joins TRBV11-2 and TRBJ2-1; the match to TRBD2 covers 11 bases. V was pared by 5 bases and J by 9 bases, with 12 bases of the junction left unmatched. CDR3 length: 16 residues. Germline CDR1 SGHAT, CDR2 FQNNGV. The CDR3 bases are TGTGCCAGCAGCACTCTACTAGCGGGAGTAGCTGGTGAGCAGTTCTTC. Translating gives CASSTLLAGVAGEQFF.

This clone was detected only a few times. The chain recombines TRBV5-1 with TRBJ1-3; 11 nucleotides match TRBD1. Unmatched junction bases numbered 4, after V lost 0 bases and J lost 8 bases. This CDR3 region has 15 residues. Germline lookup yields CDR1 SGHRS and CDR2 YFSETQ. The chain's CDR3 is CASSLAPGQGDTIYF. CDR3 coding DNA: TGCGCCAGCAGCTTGGCCCCGGGACAGGGGGACACCATATATTTT.

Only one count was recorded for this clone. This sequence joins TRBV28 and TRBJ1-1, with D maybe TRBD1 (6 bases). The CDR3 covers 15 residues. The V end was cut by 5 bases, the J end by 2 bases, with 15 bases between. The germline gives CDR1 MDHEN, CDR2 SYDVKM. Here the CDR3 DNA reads TGTGCCAGCAGTCTTAGCACAGGGCCCAACACTGAAGCTTTCTTT. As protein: CASSLSTGPNTEAFF.